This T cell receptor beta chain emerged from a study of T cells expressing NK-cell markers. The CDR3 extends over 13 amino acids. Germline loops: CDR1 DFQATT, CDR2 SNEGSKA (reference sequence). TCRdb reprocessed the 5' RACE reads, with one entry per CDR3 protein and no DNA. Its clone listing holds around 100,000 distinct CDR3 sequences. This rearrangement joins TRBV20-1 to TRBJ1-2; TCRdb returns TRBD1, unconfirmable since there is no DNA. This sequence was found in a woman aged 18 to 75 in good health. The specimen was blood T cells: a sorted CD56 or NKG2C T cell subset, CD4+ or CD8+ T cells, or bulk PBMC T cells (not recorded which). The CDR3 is CSARVRQSYGYTF.